Listed here are 11 T cell receptor beta chains from one sample, sequenced in a study of blood T cell repertoires in COVID-19. Here immunoSEQ multiplex PCR was the method, and the copy in TCRdb shows in-frame clones only, minus some. Here the sample spans around 250,000 clones, about 84% being singletons. Sequencing was performed on peripheral blood. Source of these receptors: an elderly woman with COVID-19, enrolled during active disease.

The chain joins TRBV5-1 to TRBJ1-2; 7 bases are shared with TRBD1. The CDR3 covers 14 residues. Germline lookup yields CDR1 SGHRS and CDR2 YFSETQ. V dropped 4 bases and J dropped 4; count of bases not matched to a gene: 7. The CDR3 sequence: CASSRDRTTYGYTF. The CDR3 DNA reads TGCGCCAGCAGCCGGGACAGAACCACCTATGGCTACACCTTC.

Regarding this clone: Other DNA sequences in the sample encode the same CDR3. The rearrangement links TRBV18 to TRBJ2-3, with 9 bases matching TRBD2. Trimming at V came to 2 bases and at J to 2 bases, leaving 2 bases not matched to a gene. The CDR3 has 15 residues. CDR1 and CDR2 (germline): KGHSH, LQKENI. The CDR3 sequence: CASSPIAGVTDTQYF. The CDR3 DNA reads TGTGCCAGCTCACCAATAGCGGGGGTCACAGATACGCAGTATTTT.

This chain uses TRBV7-9 with TRBJ1-2; 7 positions match TRBD1. V dropped 1 base and J dropped 8; count of bases not matched to a gene: 7. Germline lookup yields CDR1 SEHNR and CDR2 FQNEAQ (reference sequence). The length of the CDR3 is 14 residues. As DNA, the CDR3 is TGTGCCAGCAGCTTAGTAGAGGGGGCCCTGGGCTACACCTTC. Its protein is CASSLVEGALGYTF.

This chain joins TRBV6-5 and TRBJ2-1; 12 nucleotides align to TRBD2. The V segment lost 6 bases and the J segment 4 bases; nucleotides outside the gene matches: 4. This CDR3 spans 15 amino acids. The germline V gene encodes CDR1 MNHEY and CDR2 SVGAGI. CDR3 DNA sequence: TGTGCCAGCAGGCTCACTAGCGGGGGGTACAATGAGCAGTTCTTC. Protein product: CASRLTSGGYNEQFF.

The chain joins TRBV25-1 to TRBJ1-2; D might be TRBD1 (5 bases). The V end lost 3 bases, the J end lost 5 bases, and 10 bases lay between the germline ends. The germline V gene encodes CDR1 MGHDK and CDR2 SYGVNS. The CDR3 spans 13 residues. The DNA for the CDR3 is TGTGCCAGCAGTGAGGGGGGGAGTTATGGCTACACCTTC. It specifies CASSEGGSYGYTF.

This chain links TRBV19 with TRBJ1-2; maybe TRBD1 (5 bases). This CDR3 is 13 amino acids long. Trimming pared 9 bases from V and 2 bases from J, leaving 13 bases between. CDR1 and CDR2 (germline): LNHDA, SQIVND (reference sequence). The CDR3 bases are TGTGCCAGCCGGGAGGGGCGGAACTATGGCTACACCTTC. This encodes CASREGRNYGYTF.

The V gene is TRBV6-5, the J gene TRBJ1-1, with D tentatively TRBD1 (5 bases). In germline, CDR1 is MNHEY, CDR2 SVGAGI. The CDR3 runs 15 residues. The V gene lost 0 bases and the J gene lost 0 bases, with 8 bases spanning the gap. The DNA for the CDR3 is TGTGCCAGCAGTTACTCGACAGCAATGAACACTGAAGCTTTCTTT. It specifies CASSYSTAMNTEAFF.

J is TRBJ1-5 and V is TRBV6-5; D gene uncertain. Trimming took off 6 bases at V and 4 bases at J, with 16 bases between the two ends. Germline CDR1 MNHEY, CDR2 SVGAGI. This CDR3 comprises 15 residues. DNA for the CDR3: TGTGCCAGCAGCCCCACATTCTTCGAAAATCAGCCCCAGCATTTT. This gives the protein CASSPTFFENQPQHF.

The sample holds one count of this clone. The CDR3 coding sequence is TGTGCCAGCAGCCCCGTTGACAGGCTCGTATACGAAAAACTGTTTTTT. It specifies CASSPVDRLVYEKLFF. The chain has TRBV7-2 and TRBJ1-4, with TRBD1 as a possible D gene (6 bases). This CDR3 is built from 16 residues. Trimming took off 5 bases at V and 8 bases at J, with 21 bases between the two ends. The germline V gene encodes CDR1 SGHTA and CDR2 FQGNSA.

This clone has a single count. The chain recombines TRBV27 with TRBJ1-2, with D perhaps matching TRBD1 (5 bases). The CDR3 is 14 residues long. The V and J ends lost 1 base and 8 bases respectively, with 14 bases between them. Germline V gene sequence: CDR1 MNHEY, CDR2 SMNVEV (reference sequence). CDR3 DNA: TGTGCCAGCAGTTTATGGCAGGGCTATGGCGGCTACACCTTC. This gives the protein CASSLWQGYGGYTF.

The genes are TRBV7-2 and TRBJ1-3; 7 bases line up with TRBD1. J gave up 9 bases and V 5 bases, and 13 bases lay outside the gene matches. The germline CDR1 and CDR2 sequences are SGHTA and FQGNSA. This CDR3 spans 15 amino acids. This CDR3 reads CASSVLRGNSGTIYF. The DNA for the CDR3 is TGTGCCAGCAGCGTTCTCAGGGGGAACTCCGGCACCATATATTTT.